Sequencing of this T cell receptor beta chain was carried out in a study of metastatic and nonmetastatic thyroid tumors. Across the whole study: Repertoires from blood and tumor or nodule tissue of malignant and benign thyroid patients were compared.

This CDR3 comprises 13 residues. V shed 6 bases, J shed 7 bases, and the junction held 3 bases outside the gene matches. The germline CDR1 and CDR2 sequences are MNHNS and SASEGT. Authors' analysis steps: Clinicopathological groups of papillary thyroid cancer showed CDR3 differences that were used to build a distant-metastasis classifier. TCRdb recomputed clones from the PCR reads via MiXCR. The V and J calls shown here were made by TCRdb, not taken from the authors' results. This sample has tens of thousands of clones, with around 13% found just once. Each patient went into thyroid surgery without having received any treatment. This clone was picked up many times. Its matching antigen is unknown. General study points: For both blood and tumor, malignant thyroid tumors reportedly showed significantly higher TCR beta diversity than benign nodules did.

The V call is TRBV6-1, the J call TRBJ1-4, with 9 bases that match TRBD1. The sequence was collected from a female donor with papillary thyroid cancer or a benign thyroid nodule (not recorded which). Some clones in this sample may be carry-over from other donors' samples. Sequenced: blood. The CDR3 spells CASRGQGPEKLFF. CDR3 DNA sequence: TGTGCCAGCAGGGGACAGGGCCCTGAAAAACTGTTTTTT.